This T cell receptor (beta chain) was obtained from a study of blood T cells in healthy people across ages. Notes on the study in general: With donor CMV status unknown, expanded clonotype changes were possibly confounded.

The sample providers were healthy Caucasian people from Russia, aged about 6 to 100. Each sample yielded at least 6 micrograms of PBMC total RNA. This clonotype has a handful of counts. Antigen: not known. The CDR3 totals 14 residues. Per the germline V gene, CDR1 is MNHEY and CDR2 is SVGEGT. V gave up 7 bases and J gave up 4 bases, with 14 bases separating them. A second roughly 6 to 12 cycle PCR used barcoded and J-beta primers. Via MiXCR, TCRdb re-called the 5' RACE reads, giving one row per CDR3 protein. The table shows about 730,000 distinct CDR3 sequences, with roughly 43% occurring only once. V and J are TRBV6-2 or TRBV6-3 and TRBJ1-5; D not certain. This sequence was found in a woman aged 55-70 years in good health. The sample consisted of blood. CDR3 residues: CASNTPLGNQPQHF. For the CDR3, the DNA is TGTGCCAGCAACACACCCTTAGGGAATCAGCCCCAGCATTTT.